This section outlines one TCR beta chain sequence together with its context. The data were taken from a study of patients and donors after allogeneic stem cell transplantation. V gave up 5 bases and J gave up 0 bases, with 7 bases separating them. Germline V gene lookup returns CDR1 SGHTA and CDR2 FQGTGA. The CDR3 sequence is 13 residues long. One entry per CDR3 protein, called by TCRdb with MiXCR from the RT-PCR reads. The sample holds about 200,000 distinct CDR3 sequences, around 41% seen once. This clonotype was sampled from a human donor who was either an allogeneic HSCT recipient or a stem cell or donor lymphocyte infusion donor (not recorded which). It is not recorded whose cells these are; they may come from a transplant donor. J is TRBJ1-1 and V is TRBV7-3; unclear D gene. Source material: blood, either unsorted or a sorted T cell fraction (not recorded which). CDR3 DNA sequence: TGTGCCAGCAGCCCGAGTATGAACACTGAAGCTTTCTTT. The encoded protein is CASSPSMNTEAFF. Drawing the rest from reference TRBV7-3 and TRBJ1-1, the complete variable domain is GAGVSQTPSNKVTEKGKYVELRCDPISGHTALYWYRQSLGQGPEFLIYFQGTGAADDSGLPNDRFFAVRPEGSVSTLKIQRTERGDSAVYLCASSPSMNTEAFFGQGTRLTVV.